This T cell receptor (beta chain) was sequenced during a study of blood T cell repertoires in COVID-19 (dated by TCRdb to 2018 to 2021). Background on the whole study: Samples covering the acute and convalescent phases of COVID-19 were provided by collaborators in the United States, Italy and Spain. The prospective study material was composed of cDNA or gDNA derived from T cells, B-cell-depleted T cells, or PBMCs. The dataset comprised deeply sampled blood TCRbeta repertoires from subjects exposed to, actively infected with, or recovered from COVID-19. The repertoires were released in a freely available public database meant as a resource for research on the immune response to SARS-CoV-2. Samples came from the ongoing ImmuneRACE study (first 160 participants) plus 1,254 subjects from 6 global collaborators. The sample metadata nearly always contained a de-identified subject ID, COVID-19 status, age in years and sex. Where HLA class I and class II types were available, the types were taken from metadata supplied by the sample provider, not from assay-based typing.

The research as a whole found: Clinical and demographic metadata were provided uncurated, with the amount varying by source and participant.

Each collaborating institution followed its own protocols to collect whole blood in K2EDTA tubes. For TCRbeta analysis, collaborator samples were shipped as frozen whole blood, as isolated PBMCs, or as DNA extracted from either sample type. The CDR3 has 15 amino acids, counting the end cysteine and phenylalanine. The DNA shown is the 45-base CDR3, in frame from base 1. CDR1 KGHSH and CDR2 LQKENI are derived from the germline V gene. V and J are truncated by 2 bases and 6 bases respectively, leaving an intervening sequence of 11 bases. The immunoSEQ Assay, a bias-controlled multiplex PCR, was used to amplify TCRbeta CDR3 regions from genomic DNA. In the paper's pipeline: Nucleated cell counts per sample were estimated from amplification of reference gene primers within the assay. Sequence reads were collapsed and filtered to measure the absolute abundance of every unique TCRbeta CDR3 rearrangement. For each sample, productive Simpson clonality was calculated as the square root of Simpson's diversity index across productive rearrangements. TCRdb stores this immuneACCESS table with in-frame sequences only. Part of the clones is absent; in the studies checked, under half of the shortfall reflects unresolved V genes, and no reason is known for the rest. V, J and clone size derive from that table, while D and trimming were established from the DNA sequence. The sample table shows 35,000 to 45,000 clones, and around nine tenths are seen once. The ten largest clonotypes hold 2% to 2.5% of the sample.

Concerning this clone itself: The antigen it recognizes is unknown. Base-call qualities are not available, and no considerably larger clone is one nucleotide away.

The TCR originated in a human donor in a cohort sampled during active COVID-19. The chain links TRBV18 with TRBJ1-6; the best D guess is TRBD1, with 5 bases matching. The sequenced sample was peripheral blood. CDR3 protein: CASSPGGVGNSPLHF. The nucleotides read TGTGCCAGCTCACCAGGGGGGGTGGGTAATTCACCCCTCCACTTT.